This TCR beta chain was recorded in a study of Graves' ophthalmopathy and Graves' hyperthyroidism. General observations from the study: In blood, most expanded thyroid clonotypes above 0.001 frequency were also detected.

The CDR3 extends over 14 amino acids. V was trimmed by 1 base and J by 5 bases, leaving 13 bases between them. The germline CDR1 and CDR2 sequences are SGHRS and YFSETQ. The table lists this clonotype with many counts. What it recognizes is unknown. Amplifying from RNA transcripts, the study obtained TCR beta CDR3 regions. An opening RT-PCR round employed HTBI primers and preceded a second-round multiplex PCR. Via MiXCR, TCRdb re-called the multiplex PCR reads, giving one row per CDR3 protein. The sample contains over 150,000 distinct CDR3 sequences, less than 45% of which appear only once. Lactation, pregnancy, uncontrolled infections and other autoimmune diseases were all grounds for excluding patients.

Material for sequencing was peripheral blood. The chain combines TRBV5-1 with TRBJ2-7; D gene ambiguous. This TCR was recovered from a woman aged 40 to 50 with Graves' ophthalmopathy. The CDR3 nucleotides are TGCGCCAGCAGCTTGACTCTATTAGGCCACGAGCAGTACTTC. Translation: CASSLTLLGHEQYF.